A selection of T cell receptor beta chains follows, all from one sample in a study of cytomegalovirus exposure and HLA in healthy donors. Clones were read by immunoSEQ multiplex PCR, and TCRdb kept only the in-frame ones, dropping some. In the table there are about 45,000 clones, 55% to 75% of which are singletons. The material sequenced was PBMCs. These receptors were collected from a woman in her 30s in good health and CMV-seronegative. Both conserved end residues are part of each CDR3. The D gene is left open where the match is weak. Rows may omit the clone size; those that give it use once, few, many or a size class.

TRBD1	TRBJ2-1	TRBV5-1	-	CASSRTGVNEQFF	TGCGCCAGCAGCCGAACAGGGGTAAATGAGCAGTTCTTC
TRBD1	TRBJ1-1	TRBV29-1	once	CSVDSRQGDGAFF	TGCAGCGTTGATTCGCGACAGGGCGACGGAGCTTTCTTT
TRBD1	TRBJ1-5	TRBV28	-	CASRSQGAGNQPQHF	TGTGCCAGCAGATCTCAGGGGGCTGGCAATCAGCCCCAGCATTTT
TRBD2	TRBJ2-5	TRBV29-1	-	CSSTGTSGVWETQYF	TGCAGCTCCACCGGGACTAGCGGGGTGTGGGAGACCCAGTACTTC
-	TRBJ1-2	TRBV7-8	-	CASSLAAGQNYGYTF	TGTGCCAGCAGCTTAGCGGCAGGGCAAAACTATGGCTACACCTTC
-	TRBJ1-3	TRBV14	-	CASSLTTGPGNTIYF	TGTGCCAGCAGCCTTACGACAGGTCCCGGAAACACCATATATTTT
-	TRBJ1-1	TRBV7-8	-	CASSLALAGRNTEAFF	TGTGCCAGCAGCTTAGCGCTGGCTGGGAGGAACACTGAAGCTTTCTTT
-	TRBJ2-7	TRBV28	-	CASTPPGGDSYEQYF	TGTGCCAGCACTCCCCCCGGGGGAGATTCCTACGAGCAGTACTTC
TRBD2	TRBJ2-1	TRBV2	-	CASRRTSGGHNEQFF	TGTGCCAGCAGAAGGACTAGCGGGGGCCACAATGAGCAGTTCTTC
-	TRBJ2-2	TRBV7-2	-	CASSTGLNTGELFF	TGTGCCAGCAGCACGGGTCTTAACACCGGGGAGCTGTTTTTT
TRBD1	TRBJ1-5	TRBV5-1	once	CASSRGTGLEEPQHF	TGCGCCAGCAGTCGTGGGACAGGCCTCGAGGAGCCCCAGCATTTT
TRBD1	TRBJ1-1	TRBV6-5	-	CASRSTGYRAEAFF	TGTGCCAGCAGGTCGACAGGGTATAGAGCTGAAGCTTTCTTT
-	TRBJ2-1	TRBV5-4	-	CASSAAGTPGQFF	TGTGCCAGCAGCGCTGCTGGGACTCCGGGGCAGTTCTTC
TRBD1	TRBJ1-5	TRBV18	-	CASSISGQGNQPQHF	TGTGCCAGCTCAATTTCGGGACAGGGGAATCAGCCCCAGCATTTT
TRBD1	TRBJ1-1	TRBV7-9	-	CASSPKGQGAMAFF	TGTGCCAGCAGCCCAAAAGGACAGGGGGCTATGGCTTTCTTT
-	TRBJ2-7	TRBV4-2	-	CASSQEGARVNEQYF	TGTGCCAGCAGCCAAGAAGGGGCCAGGGTAAACGAGCAGTACTTC
TRBD1	TRBJ1-1	TRBV7-8	few	CASSFTGENTEAFF	TGTGCCAGCAGCTTCACAGGGGAGAACACTGAAGCTTTCTTT